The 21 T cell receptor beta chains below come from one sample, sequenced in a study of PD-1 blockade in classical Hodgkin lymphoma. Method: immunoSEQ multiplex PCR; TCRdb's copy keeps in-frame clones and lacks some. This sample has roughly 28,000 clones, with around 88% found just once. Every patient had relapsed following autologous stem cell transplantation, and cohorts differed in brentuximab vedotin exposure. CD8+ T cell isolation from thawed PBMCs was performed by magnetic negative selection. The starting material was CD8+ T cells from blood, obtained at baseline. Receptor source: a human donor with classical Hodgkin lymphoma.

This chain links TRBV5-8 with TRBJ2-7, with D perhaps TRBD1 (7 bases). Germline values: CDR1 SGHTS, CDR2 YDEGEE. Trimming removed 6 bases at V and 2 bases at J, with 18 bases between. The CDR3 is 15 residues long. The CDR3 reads CASTPAGQRAYEQYF. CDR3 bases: TGTGCCAGCACCCCGGCGGGACAGAGAGCCTACGAGCAGTACTTC. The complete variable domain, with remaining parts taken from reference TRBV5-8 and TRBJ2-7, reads EAGVTQSPTHLIKTRGQQATLRCSPISGHTSVYWYQQALGLGLQFLLWYDEGEERNRGNFPPRFSGRQFPNYSSELNVNALELEDSALYLCASTPAGQRAYEQYFGPGTRLTVT.

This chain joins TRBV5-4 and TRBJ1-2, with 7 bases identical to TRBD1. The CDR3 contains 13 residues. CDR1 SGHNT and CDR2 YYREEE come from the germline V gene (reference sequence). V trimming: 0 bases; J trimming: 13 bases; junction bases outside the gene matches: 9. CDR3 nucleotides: TGTGCCAGCAGCTTGGGAACAGGGGAAGACTCCACCTTC. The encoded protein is CASSLGTGEDSTF. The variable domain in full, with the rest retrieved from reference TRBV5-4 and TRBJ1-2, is ETGVTQSPTHLIKTRGQQVTLRCSSQSGHNTVSWYQQALGQGPQFIFQYYREEENGRGNFPPRFSGLQFPNYSSELNVNALELDDSALYLCASSLGTGEDSTFGSGTRLTVV.

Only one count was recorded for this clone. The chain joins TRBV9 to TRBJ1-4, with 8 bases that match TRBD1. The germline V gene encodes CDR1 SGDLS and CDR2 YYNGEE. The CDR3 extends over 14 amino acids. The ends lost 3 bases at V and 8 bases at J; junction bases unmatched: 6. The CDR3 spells CASSAQGVREKLFF. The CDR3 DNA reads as TGTGCCAGCAGCGCACAGGGGGTGCGGGAAAAACTGTTTTTT.

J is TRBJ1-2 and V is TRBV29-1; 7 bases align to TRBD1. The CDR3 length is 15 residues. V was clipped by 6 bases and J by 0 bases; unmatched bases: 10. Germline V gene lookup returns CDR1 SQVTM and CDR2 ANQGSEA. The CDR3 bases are TGCAGCGTCGGCCCCTGGACAGGTCCTAACTATGGCTACACCTTC. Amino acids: CSVGPWTGPNYGYTF.

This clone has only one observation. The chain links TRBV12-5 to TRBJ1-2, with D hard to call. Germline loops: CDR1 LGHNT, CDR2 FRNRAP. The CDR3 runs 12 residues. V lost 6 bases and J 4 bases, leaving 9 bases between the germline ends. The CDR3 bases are TGTGCTAGTGGCCCACGGGCCTATGGCTACACCTTC. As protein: CASGPRAYGYTF.

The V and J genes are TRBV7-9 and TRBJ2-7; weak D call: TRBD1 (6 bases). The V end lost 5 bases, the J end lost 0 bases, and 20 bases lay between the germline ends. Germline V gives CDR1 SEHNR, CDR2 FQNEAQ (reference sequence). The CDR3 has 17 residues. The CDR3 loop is CASSPGPYRENSYEQYF. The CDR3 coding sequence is TGTGCCAGCAGCCCGGGACCCTACAGGGAGAACTCCTACGAGCAGTACTTC.

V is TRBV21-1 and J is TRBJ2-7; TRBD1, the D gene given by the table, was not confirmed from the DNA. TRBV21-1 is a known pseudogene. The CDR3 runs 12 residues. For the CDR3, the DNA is TGTGCCAGCAGCCTACAGGACAGGGAGAAGTACTTC. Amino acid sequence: CASSLQDREKYF.

CDR3 loop: CASSERGNSYNEQFF. The CDR3 coding sequence is TGTGCCAGCAGTGAGAGAGGAAACTCCTACAATGAGCAGTTCTTC. The chain joins TRBV25-1 to TRBJ2-1; D is unclear. The germline V gene has CDR1 MGHDK and CDR2 SYGVNS. This CDR3 contains 15 residues. V dropped 3 bases and J dropped 0 bases, with 9 bases sitting between them. The variable domain in full, completed from reference TRBV25-1 and TRBJ2-1, reads EADIYQTPRYLVIGTGKKITLECSQTMGHDKMYWYQQDPGMELHLIHYSYGVNSTEKGDLSSESTVSRIRTEHFPLTLESARPSHTSQYLCASSERGNSYNEQFFGPGTRLTVL.

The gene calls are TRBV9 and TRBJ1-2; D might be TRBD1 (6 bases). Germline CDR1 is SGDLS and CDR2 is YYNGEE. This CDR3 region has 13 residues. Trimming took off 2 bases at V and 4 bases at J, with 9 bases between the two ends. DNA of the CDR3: TGTGCCAGCAGCGTCCCCAGGGGCTATGGCTACACCTTC. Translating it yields CASSVPRGYGYTF.

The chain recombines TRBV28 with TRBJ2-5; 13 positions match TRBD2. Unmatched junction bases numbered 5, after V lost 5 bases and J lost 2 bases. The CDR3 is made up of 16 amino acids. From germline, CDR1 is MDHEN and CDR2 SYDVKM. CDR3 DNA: TGTGCCAGCAGTCCGCGGACTAGCGGGAGTCAAGAGACCCAGTACTTC. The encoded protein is CASSPRTSGSQETQYF. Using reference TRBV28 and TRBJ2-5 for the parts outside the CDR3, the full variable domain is DVKVTQSSRYLVKRTGEKVFLECVQDMDHENMFWYRQDPGLGLRLIYFSYDVKMKEKGDIPEGYSVSREKKERFSLILESASTNQTSMYLCASSPRTSGSQETQYFGPGTRLLVL.

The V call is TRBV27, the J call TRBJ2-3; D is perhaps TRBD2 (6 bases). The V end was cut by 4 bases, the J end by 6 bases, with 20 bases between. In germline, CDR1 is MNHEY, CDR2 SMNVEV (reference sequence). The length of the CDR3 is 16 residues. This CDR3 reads CASSSDLREWEDTQYF. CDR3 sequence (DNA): TGTGCCAGCAGTTCAGATCTTCGGGAGTGGGAGGATACGCAGTATTTT.

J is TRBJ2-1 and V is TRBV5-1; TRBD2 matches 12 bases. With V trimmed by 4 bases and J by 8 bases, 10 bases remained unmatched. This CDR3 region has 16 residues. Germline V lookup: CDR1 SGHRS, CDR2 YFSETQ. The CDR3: CASSPSGRASGDEQFF. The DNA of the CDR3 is TGCGCCAGCAGCCCTAGCGGGAGGGCCTCTGGGGATGAGCAGTTCTTC.

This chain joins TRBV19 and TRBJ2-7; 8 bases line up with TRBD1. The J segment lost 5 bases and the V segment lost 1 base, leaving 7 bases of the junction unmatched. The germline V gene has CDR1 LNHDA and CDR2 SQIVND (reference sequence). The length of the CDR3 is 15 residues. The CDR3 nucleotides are TGTGCCAGTAGTATAGTGACAGGGGTCCCCAACGAGCAGTACTTC. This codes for CASSIVTGVPNEQYF.

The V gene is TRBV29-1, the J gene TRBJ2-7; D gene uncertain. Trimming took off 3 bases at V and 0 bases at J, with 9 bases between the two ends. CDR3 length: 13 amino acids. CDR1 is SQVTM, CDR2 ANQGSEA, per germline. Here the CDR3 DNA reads TGCAGCGTTGAGCCGCTTACCTCCTACGAGCAGTACTTC. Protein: CSVEPLTSYEQYF.

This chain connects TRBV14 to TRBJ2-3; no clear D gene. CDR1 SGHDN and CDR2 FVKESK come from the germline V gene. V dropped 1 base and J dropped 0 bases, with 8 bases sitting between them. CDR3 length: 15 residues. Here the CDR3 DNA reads TGTGCCAGCAGCCAAGGGAGAGGTAGCACAGATACGCAGTATTTT. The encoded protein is CASSQGRGSTDTQYF. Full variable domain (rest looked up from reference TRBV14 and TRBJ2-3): EAGVTQFPSHSVIEKGQTVTLRCDPISGHDNLYWYRRVMGKEIKFLLHFVKESKQDESGMPNNRFLAERTGGTYSTLKVQPAELEDSGVYFCASSQGRGSTDTQYFGPGTRLTVL.

Written as DNA, the CDR3 is TGTGCCAGCAGCCCAAGTGAACTAGCGGGCTCCTACGAGCAGTACTTC. Translation gives CASSPSELAGSYEQYF. This sequence joins TRBV4-2 and TRBJ2-7; TRBD2 aligns across 9 bases. The length of the CDR3 is 16 residues. Germline-derived CDR1 and CDR2 are LGHNA and YNFKEQ. Trimming at V came to 4 bases and at J to 0 bases, leaving 7 bases not matched to a gene.

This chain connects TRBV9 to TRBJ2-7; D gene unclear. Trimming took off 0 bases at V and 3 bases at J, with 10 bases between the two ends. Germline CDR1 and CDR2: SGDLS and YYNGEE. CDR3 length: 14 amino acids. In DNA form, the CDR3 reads TGTGCCAGCAGCGTAGAGGGAAATCACTACGAGCAGTACTTC. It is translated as CASSVEGNHYEQYF.

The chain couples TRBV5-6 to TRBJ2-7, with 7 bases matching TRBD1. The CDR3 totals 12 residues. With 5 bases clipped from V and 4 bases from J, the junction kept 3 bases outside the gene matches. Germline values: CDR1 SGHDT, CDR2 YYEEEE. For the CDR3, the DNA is TGTGCCAGCAGTGCCAGGGGGTACGAGCAGTACTTC. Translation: CASSARGYEQYF. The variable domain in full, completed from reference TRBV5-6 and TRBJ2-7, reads DAGVTQSPTHLIKTRGQQVTLRCSPKSGHDTVSWYQQALGQGPQFIFQYYEEEERQRGNFPDRFSGHQFPNYSSELNVNALLLGDSALYLCASSARGYEQYFGPGTRLTVT.

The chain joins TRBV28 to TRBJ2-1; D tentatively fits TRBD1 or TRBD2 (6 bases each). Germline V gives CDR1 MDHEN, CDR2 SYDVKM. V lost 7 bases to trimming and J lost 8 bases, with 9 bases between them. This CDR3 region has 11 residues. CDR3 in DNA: TGTGCCAGCAAGGGGGGTCATGAGCAGTTCTTC. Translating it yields CASKGGHEQFF.

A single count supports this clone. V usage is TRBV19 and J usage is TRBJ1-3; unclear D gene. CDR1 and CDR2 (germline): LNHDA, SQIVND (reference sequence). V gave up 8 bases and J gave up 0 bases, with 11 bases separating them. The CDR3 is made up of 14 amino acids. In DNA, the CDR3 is TGTGCCAGTGAGGGTTCCCTCTCTGGAAACACCATATATTTT. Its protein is CASEGSLSGNTIYF.

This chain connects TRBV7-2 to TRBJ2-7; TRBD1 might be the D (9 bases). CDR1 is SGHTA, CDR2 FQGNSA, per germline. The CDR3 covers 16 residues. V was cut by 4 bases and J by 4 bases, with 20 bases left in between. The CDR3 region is CASSYGRGDRVYEQYF. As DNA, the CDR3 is TGTGCCAGCAGCTATGGGCGGGGGGACAGGGTTTACGAGCAGTACTTC.